These 30 T cell receptor beta chains were all obtained from the same sample, sequenced in a study of blood T cell repertoires in COVID-19. Only in-frame clones appear in the TCRdb table, and some are missing; sequencing was by immunoSEQ multiplex PCR. The table has fewer than 300,000 clones, 90% seen once; the top ten hold around 1.1%. Sequenced sample: PBMCs or T cells enriched from blood (not recorded which). The receptors here all came from a woman between 25 and 40 years old who had recovered from COVID-19.

V and J are TRBV7-9 and TRBJ1-1; D ambiguous. Trimming took off 4 bases at V and 0 bases at J, with 9 bases between the two ends. Germline V gene data show CDR1 as SEHNR and CDR2 as FQNEAQ (reference sequence). The length of the CDR3 is 14 residues. CDR3 amino acids: CASSSSGMNTEAFF. CDR3 in DNA: TGTGCCAGCAGCTCCAGTGGCATGAACACTGAAGCTTTCTTT.

The chain couples TRBV6-5 to TRBJ2-3; possible D gene TRBD1, 7 bases. Germline assignment: CDR1 MNHEY and CDR2 SVGAGI. Deletions cut 2 bases from V and 8 bases from J, with 14 bases between. The CDR3 has 14 amino acids. As DNA, the CDR3 is TGTGCCAGCAGTTACGGCCAGGGGGGTAGTACGCAGTATTTT. Protein sequence: CASSYGQGGSTQYF.

V usage is TRBV5-4 and J usage is TRBJ2-7; D possibly corresponds to TRBD2 (5 bases). Germline CDR1 and CDR2: SGHNT and YYREEE (reference sequence). The CDR3 covers 14 residues. V shed 4 bases and J shed 3 bases, with 14 bases lying between them. CDR3 loop: CASSATGSSYEQYF. The CDR3 coding sequence is TGTGCCAGCAGCGCCACGGGATCGAGCTACGAGCAGTACTTC.

In regard to this clone: At one of its ends the junction is not consistent with the germline gene, which may arise from a read error. This chain uses TRBV29-1 with TRBJ1-2; a weak D match, TRBD1 (6 bases). The CDR3 is 12 residues long. Germline values: CDR1 SQVTM, CDR2 ANQGSEA. The DNA of the CDR3 is TGCAGCGTCTCAGGGGATGGCTATGGCAACACCTTC. It specifies CSVSGDGYGNTF.

This rearrangement joins TRBV6-2 or TRBV6-3 to TRBJ2-7, with TRBD2 matching over 11 bases. With 5 bases clipped from V and 1 base from J, the junction kept 7 bases outside the gene matches. CDR1 is MNHEY and CDR2 is SVGEGT in the germline V gene. The CDR3 has 16 amino acids. The chain's CDR3 is CASSKVTSGASYEQYF. In DNA form, the CDR3 reads TGTGCCAGCAGTAAGGTGACTAGCGGGGCTTCCTACGAGCAGTACTTC.

The gene calls are TRBV6-2 or TRBV6-3 and TRBJ2-5, with 8 bases identical to TRBD2. The J segment lost 2 bases and the V segment lost 3 bases, leaving 14 bases of the junction unmatched. This CDR3 contains 18 residues. CDR1 and CDR2 (germline): MNHEY, SVGEGT. DNA of the CDR3: TGTGCCAGCAGTTATCGACCCTGGACTAGCACGTCTCAAGAGACCCAGTACTTC. The encoded protein is CASSYRPWTSTSQETQYF.

This chain joins TRBV9 and TRBJ1-4; D ambiguous. The CDR3 is 15 amino acids. Trimming took 0 bases from V and 1 from J, leaving 7 bases between them. Germline lookup yields CDR1 SGDLS and CDR2 YYNGEE. CDR3 sequence reads: CASSVDGRTNEKLFF. The CDR3 coding sequence is TGTGCCAGCAGCGTAGACGGGAGAACTAATGAAAAACTGTTTTTT.

V is TRBV6-2 or TRBV6-3 and J is TRBJ1-2; tentative D call: TRBD1 (5 bases). The CDR3 has 14 amino acids. Trimming left V 4 bases short and J 10 bases short, with 19 bases between. Germline V gene lookup returns CDR1 MNHEY and CDR2 SVGEGT. CDR3 loop: CASSSDTAVTLYTF. For the CDR3, the DNA is TGTGCCAGCAGTTCGGACACAGCAGTCACTCTCTACACCTTC.

V is TRBV11-2 and J is TRBJ2-1; 7 bases agree with TRBD2. This CDR3 region has 15 residues. Germline CDR1 and CDR2: SGHAT and FQNNGV. Trimming removed 5 bases from V and 4 bases from J; junction bases left unmatched: 8. Written as DNA, the CDR3 is TGTGCCAGCAGCACCTTGGGGGGACTATACAATGAGCAGTTCTTC. Encoded protein: CASSTLGGLYNEQFF.

This chain connects TRBV2 to TRBJ1-2, with D perhaps TRBD1 (6 bases). V lost 9 bases and J lost 7, with 21 bases in between. Germline lookup yields CDR1 SNHLY and CDR2 FYNNEI. This CDR3 has 14 amino acids. In DNA, the CDR3 is TGTGCCAGTCTAAATATACAGGGTGTTAGTGGCTACACCTTC. Encoded protein: CASLNIQGVSGYTF.

The chain carries TRBV7-3 and TRBJ2-3, with 11 bases lining up with TRBD2. CDR3 length: 15 amino acids. Germline V lookup: CDR1 SGHTA, CDR2 FQGTGA. V was pared by 5 bases and J by 5 bases, with 6 bases of the junction left unmatched. CDR3 in amino acids: CASSPSGLAGDTQYF. DNA of the CDR3: TGTGCCAGCAGCCCATCCGGACTAGCGGGAGATACGCAGTATTTT.

This clone was seen just once. The J gene is TRBJ2-1, the V gene TRBV2; 10 nucleotides align to TRBD2. The V gene end was trimmed by 8 bases and the J gene end by 7 bases; junction bases not matched to a gene: 17. The CDR3 covers 17 residues. Germline V lookup: CDR1 SNHLY, CDR2 FYNNEI. CDR3 sequence (DNA): TGTGCCAGCGTGAAGCGGGAGGGCCTGGGTGAGACGAATGAGCAGTTCTTC. This sequence encodes CASVKREGLGETNEQFF.

This chain connects TRBV28 to TRBJ2-3; no clear D gene. The CDR3 totals 12 residues. CDR1 is MDHEN, CDR2 SYDVKM, per germline. V was clipped by 3 bases and J by 4 bases, with 5 bases between them. This chain's CDR3 is CASSLRADTQYF. CDR3 nucleotide sequence: TGTGCCAGCAGTTTGAGAGCAGATACGCAGTATTTT. The complete variable domain, with remaining parts taken from reference TRBV28 and TRBJ2-3, reads DVKVTQSSRYLVKRTGEKVFLECVQDMDHENMFWYRQDPGLGLRLIYFSYDVKMKEKGDIPEGYSVSREKKERFSLILESASTNQTSMYLCASSLRADTQYFGPGTRLTVL.

A remark on this clone: This clone may be a read error of a much larger clone one base away. Other DNA sequences from this sample encode an identical CDR3 as well. The V and J genes are TRBV28 and TRBJ1-3, with unresolved D. The V and J ends lost 3 bases and 3 bases respectively, with 3 bases between them. There are 12 residues in the CDR3. CDR1 is MDHEN and CDR2 is SYDVKM in the germline V gene. DNA of the CDR3: TGTGCCAGCAGTTTTCGTGGAAACACCATATATTTT. It encodes CASSFRGNTIYF.

This sequence joins TRBV6-2 or TRBV6-3 and TRBJ1-1; D possibly corresponds to TRBD1 (5 bases). The CDR3 is 17 residues long. CDR1 and CDR2 (germline): MNHEY, SVGEGT. Trimming took 2 bases from V and 1 from J, leaving 17 bases between them. Here the CDR3 DNA reads TGTGCCAGCAGTTACAATCCTCGGGGGGTCGAGAACACTGAAGCTTTCTTT. It encodes CASSYNPRGVENTEAFF.

This chain links TRBV25-1 with TRBJ1-5; D perhaps matches TRBD1 (6 bases). CDR1 and CDR2 (germline): MGHDK, SYGVNS. This CDR3 region has 13 residues. The V end lost 6 bases, the J end lost 6 bases, and 12 bases lay between the germline ends. The CDR3 loop reads CASRGHASQPQHF. CDR3 DNA sequence: TGTGCCAGCAGGGGACATGCGAGTCAGCCCCAGCATTTT.

Notes on this clone: This same CDR3 is encoded by further DNA sequences in the sample. This rearrangement joins TRBV19 to TRBJ1-2; 7 bases match TRBD1. Trimming took 1 base from V and 5 from J; bases not matched to a gene: 1. Germline V gene lookup returns CDR1 LNHDA and CDR2 SQIVND (reference sequence). The CDR3 spans 13 residues. As DNA, the CDR3 is TGTGCCAGTAGTATAGGACAGGGATATGGCTACACCTTC. This encodes CASSIGQGYGYTF.

The rearrangement links TRBV29-1 to TRBJ2-3; TRBD1 agrees at 7 bases. CDR1 is SQVTM and CDR2 is ANQGSEA in the germline V gene. This CDR3 contains 13 residues. J was trimmed by 0 bases and V by 7 bases; bases with no gene match: 4. The CDR3 is CSASRGSTDTQYF. For the CDR3, the DNA is TGCAGCGCTTCCAGGGGGAGCACAGATACGCAGTATTTT.

The chain recombines TRBV18 with TRBJ2-2; perhaps TRBD2 as D (6 bases). The CDR3 is 17 amino acids. The germline V gene encodes CDR1 KGHSH and CDR2 LQKENI. Between the trimmed V and J ends, which lost 3 bases and 5 bases, there was a span of 19 bases. The CDR3 loop reads CASSPREATSRTGELFF. The CDR3 coding sequence is TGTGCCAGCTCACCCAGGGAGGCAACATCGAGGACCGGGGAGCTGTTTTTT. Full variable domain (outside the CDR3, taken from reference TRBV18 and TRBJ2-2): NAGVMQNPRHLVRRRGQEARLRCSPMKGHSHVYWYRQLPEEGLKFMVYLQKENIIDESGMPKERFSAEFPKEGPSILRIQQVVRGDSAAYFCASSPREATSRTGELFFGEGSRLTVL.

The V and J genes are TRBV28 and TRBJ1-4, with D unclear. CDR3 size: 15 residues. Germline CDR1 reads MDHEN; CDR2 reads SYDVKM. V lost 5 bases to trimming and J lost 7 bases, with 17 bases between them. The CDR3 sequence is CASSLTREVSEKLFF. The CDR3 DNA sequence: TGTGCCAGCAGTCTAACCCGAGAGGTTTCTGAAAAACTGTTTTTT. Filled out from reference TRBV28 and TRBJ1-4, the complete variable domain reads DVKVTQSSRYLVKRTGEKVFLECVQDMDHENMFWYRQDPGLGLRLIYFSYDVKMKEKGDIPEGYSVSREKKERFSLILESASTNQTSMYLCASSLTREVSEKLFFGSGTQLSVL.

This rearrangement joins TRBV19 to TRBJ2-1; maybe TRBD2 (6 bases). This CDR3 region has 15 residues. Germline lookup yields CDR1 LNHDA and CDR2 SQIVND (reference sequence). Trimming pared 3 bases from V and 8 bases from J, leaving 17 bases between. The CDR3 DNA is TGTGCCAGTAGTATCCAAGCGAAGGGAGGCGATGAGCAGTTCTTC. Its protein product is CASSIQAKGGDEQFF.

The chain is built from TRBV2 and TRBJ1-2; no definite D call. V was pared by 6 bases and J by 3 bases, with 5 bases between. The CDR3 extends over 11 amino acids. CDR1 SNHLY and CDR2 FYNNEI come from the germline V gene. This CDR3 is CASSPDYGYTF. In DNA, the CDR3 is TGTGCCAGCAGCCCTGACTATGGCTACACCTTC.

This clone was detected a few times. The rearrangement links TRBV12-3 or TRBV12-4 to TRBJ2-7, with D tentatively TRBD2 (5 bases). The length of the CDR3 is 13 residues. Trimming shortened V by 4 bases and J by 3 bases, and 10 bases separated the two germline ends. In DNA form, the CDR3 reads TGTGCCAGCAGTTCTCTCGGGGACTACGAGCAGTACTTC. Translated: CASSSLGDYEQYF.

The chain uses TRBV6-4 and TRBJ2-2, with 9 positions matching TRBD1. Looked up from germline, CDR1 is MRHNA and CDR2 is SNTAGT. The CDR3 loop spans 20 amino acids. Trimming at V came to 5 bases and at J to 1 base, leaving 17 bases not matched to a gene. The DNA for the CDR3 is TGTGCCAGCAGTTATCGACACCGGGACAGGGTTGGGGAGAACACCGGGGAGCTGTTTTTT. It codes for CASSYRHRDRVGENTGELFF.

This chain connects TRBV27 to TRBJ2-7; 10 nucleotides align to TRBD2. CDR3 size: 15 residues. With V trimmed by 3 bases and J by 3 bases, 5 bases remained unmatched. Germline CDR1 MNHEY, CDR2 SMNVEV (reference sequence). CDR3 protein: CASSFSSGSLYEQYF. In nucleotides, the CDR3 is TGTGCCAGCAGTTTCTCTAGCGGGAGTCTCTACGAGCAGTACTTC.

This chain links TRBV6-1 with TRBJ2-6, with D possibly TRBD1 on 5 matching bases. Germline-derived CDR1 and CDR2 are MNHNS and SASEGT. Trimming pared 2 bases from V and 2 bases from J, leaving 10 bases between. This CDR3 is 16 amino acids long. CDR3: CASSEYRTPGANVLTF. In DNA form, the CDR3 reads TGTGCCAGCAGTGAATACAGGACCCCTGGGGCCAACGTCCTGACTTTC.

The rearrangement joins TRBV5-6 to TRBJ1-2; D perhaps matches TRBD1 (5 bases). This CDR3 region has 12 residues. V was shortened by 2 bases and J by 5 bases, with 7 bases between the two germline ends. Germline V gene sequence: CDR1 SGHDT, CDR2 YYEEEE. The CDR3 loop is CASSFRGYGYTF. The CDR3 DNA reads TGTGCCAGCAGCTTTAGGGGATATGGCTACACCTTC. Based on the CDR3 plus reference TRBV5-6 and TRBJ1-2, the full variable domain is DAGVTQSPTHLIKTRGQQVTLRCSPKSGHDTVSWYQQALGQGPQFIFQYYEEEERQRGNFPDRFSGHQFPNYSSELNVNALLLGDSALYLCASSFRGYGYTFGSGTRLTVV.

The chain has TRBV7-9 and TRBJ2-2, with 7 bases lining up with TRBD1. Germline CDR1 reads SEHNR; CDR2 reads FQNEAQ (reference sequence). After removal of 8 bases from V and 6 bases from J, the junction contained 9 bases not matched to a gene. The CDR3 sequence is 14 residues long. The CDR3 DNA reads as TGTGCCAGCTTAGGGGGCCATAGGCCCGGGGAGCTGTTTTTT. It codes for CASLGGHRPGELFF.

The CDR3 loop is CASSVWTGAYGYTF. CDR3 in DNA: TGTGCCAGCAGCGTCTGGACAGGGGCGTACGGCTACACCTTC. V usage is TRBV9 and J usage is TRBJ1-2; 9 nucleotides line up with TRBD1. J was trimmed by 8 bases and V by 2 bases; bases with no gene match: 7. The CDR3 is made up of 14 amino acids. CDR1 is SGDLS, CDR2 YYNGEE, per germline.

This clone was detected only a few times. The gene calls are TRBV5-4 and TRBJ2-7, with unresolved D. Germline values: CDR1 SGHNT, CDR2 YYREEE (reference sequence). This CDR3 has 14 amino acids. Trimming removed 4 bases from V and 7 bases from J, with 18 bases in between. The CDR3 bases are TGTGCCAGCAGCCCTGTTGGCGAGTCCAGGGAGCAGTACTTC. Residues: CASSPVGESREQYF.